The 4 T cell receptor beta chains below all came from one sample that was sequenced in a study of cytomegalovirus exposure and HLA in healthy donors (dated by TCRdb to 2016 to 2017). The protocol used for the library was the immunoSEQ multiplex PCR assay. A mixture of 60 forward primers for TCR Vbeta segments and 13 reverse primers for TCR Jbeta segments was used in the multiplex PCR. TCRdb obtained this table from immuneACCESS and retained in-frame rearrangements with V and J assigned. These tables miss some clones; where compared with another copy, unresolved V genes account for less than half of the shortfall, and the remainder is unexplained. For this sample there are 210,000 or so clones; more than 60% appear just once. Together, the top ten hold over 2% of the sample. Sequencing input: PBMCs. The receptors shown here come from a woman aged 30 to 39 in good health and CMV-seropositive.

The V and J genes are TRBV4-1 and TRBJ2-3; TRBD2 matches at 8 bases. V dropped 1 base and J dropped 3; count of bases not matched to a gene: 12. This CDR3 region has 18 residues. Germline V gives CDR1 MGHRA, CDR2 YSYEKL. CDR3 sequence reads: CASSQAVSLGTRTDTQYF. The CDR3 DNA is TGCGCCAGCAGCCAAGCGGTTTCTCTTGGGACTAGAACAGATACGCAGTATTTT.

Written as DNA, the CDR3 is TGTGCCAGTAGCCACTTTGGACAGAACTACGAGCAGTACTTC. Protein sequence: CASSHFGQNYEQYF. The chain joins TRBV19 to TRBJ2-7; D might be TRBD1 (6 bases). Germline loops: CDR1 LNHDA, CDR2 SQIVND (reference sequence). V lost 6 bases and J 3 bases, leaving 15 bases between the germline ends. This CDR3 has 14 residues.

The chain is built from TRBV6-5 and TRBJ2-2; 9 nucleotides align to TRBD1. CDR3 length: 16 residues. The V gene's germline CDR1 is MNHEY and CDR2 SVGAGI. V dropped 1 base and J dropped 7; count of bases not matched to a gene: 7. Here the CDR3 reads CASSYWDRVNGGELFF. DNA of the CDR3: TGTGCCAGCAGTTACTGGGACAGGGTGAACGGCGGGGAGCTGTTTTTT.

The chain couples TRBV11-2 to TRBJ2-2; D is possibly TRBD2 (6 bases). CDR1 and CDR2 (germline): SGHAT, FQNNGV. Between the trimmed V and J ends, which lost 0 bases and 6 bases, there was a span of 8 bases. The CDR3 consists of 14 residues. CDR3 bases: TGTGCCAGCAGCTTAGAGACTAGTGCCGGGGAGCTGTTTTTT. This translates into CASSLETSAGELFF. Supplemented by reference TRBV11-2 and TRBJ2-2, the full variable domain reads EAGVAQSPRYKIIEKRQSVAFWCNPISGHATLYWYQQILGQGPKLLIQFQNNGVVDDSQLPKDRFSAERLKGVDSTLKIQPAKLEDSAVYLCASSLETSAGELFFGEGSRLTVL.